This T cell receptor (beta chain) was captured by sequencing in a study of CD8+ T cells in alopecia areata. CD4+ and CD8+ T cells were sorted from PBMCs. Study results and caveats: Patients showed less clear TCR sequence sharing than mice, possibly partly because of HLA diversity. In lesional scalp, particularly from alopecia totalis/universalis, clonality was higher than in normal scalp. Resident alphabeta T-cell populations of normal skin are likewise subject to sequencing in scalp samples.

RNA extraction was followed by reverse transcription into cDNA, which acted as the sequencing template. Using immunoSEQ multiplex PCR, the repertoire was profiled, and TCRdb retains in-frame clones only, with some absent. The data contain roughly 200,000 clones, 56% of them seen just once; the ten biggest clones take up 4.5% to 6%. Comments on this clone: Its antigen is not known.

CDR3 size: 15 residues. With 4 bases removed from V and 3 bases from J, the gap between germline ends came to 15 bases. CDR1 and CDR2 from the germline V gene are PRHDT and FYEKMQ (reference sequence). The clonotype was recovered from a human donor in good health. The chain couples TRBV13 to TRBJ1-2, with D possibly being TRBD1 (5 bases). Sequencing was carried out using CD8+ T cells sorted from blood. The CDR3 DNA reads TGTGCCAGCAGCTCCGGGGCCTCAGCCTACTATGGCTACACCTTC. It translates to CASSSGASAYYGYTF.